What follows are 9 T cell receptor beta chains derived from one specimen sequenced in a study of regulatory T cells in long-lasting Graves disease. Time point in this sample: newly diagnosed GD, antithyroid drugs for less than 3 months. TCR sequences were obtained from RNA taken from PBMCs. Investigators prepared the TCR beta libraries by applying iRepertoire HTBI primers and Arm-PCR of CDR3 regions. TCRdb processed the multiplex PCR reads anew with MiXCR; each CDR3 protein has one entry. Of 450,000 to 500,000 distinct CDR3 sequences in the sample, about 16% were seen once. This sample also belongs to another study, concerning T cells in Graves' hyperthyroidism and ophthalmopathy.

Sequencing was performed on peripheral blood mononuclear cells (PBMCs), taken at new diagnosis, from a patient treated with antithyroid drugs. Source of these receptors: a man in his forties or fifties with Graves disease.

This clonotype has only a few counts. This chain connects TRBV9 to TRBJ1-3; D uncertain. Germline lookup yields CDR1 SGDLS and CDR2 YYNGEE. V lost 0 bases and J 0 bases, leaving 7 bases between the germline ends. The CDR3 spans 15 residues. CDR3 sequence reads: CASSVGTDSGNTIYF. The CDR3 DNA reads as TGTGCCAGCAGCGTAGGGACTGACTCTGGAAACACCATATATTTT.

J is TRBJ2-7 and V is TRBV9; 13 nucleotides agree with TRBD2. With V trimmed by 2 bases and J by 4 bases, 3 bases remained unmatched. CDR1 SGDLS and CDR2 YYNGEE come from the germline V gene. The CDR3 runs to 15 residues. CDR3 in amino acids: CASSVGTSGAYEQYF. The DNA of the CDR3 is TGTGCCAGCAGCGTCGGGACTAGCGGGGCGTACGAGCAGTACTTC.

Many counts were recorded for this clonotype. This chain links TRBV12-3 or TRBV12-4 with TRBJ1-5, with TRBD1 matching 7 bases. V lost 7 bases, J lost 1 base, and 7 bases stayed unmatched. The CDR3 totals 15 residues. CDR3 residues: CASNPTGISNQPQHF. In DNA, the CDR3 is TGTGCCAGCAATCCGACAGGGATCAGCAATCAGCCCCAGCATTTT.

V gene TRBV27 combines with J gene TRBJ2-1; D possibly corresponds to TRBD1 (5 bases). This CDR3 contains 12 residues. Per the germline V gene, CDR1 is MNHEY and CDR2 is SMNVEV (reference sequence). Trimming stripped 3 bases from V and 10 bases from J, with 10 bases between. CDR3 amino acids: CASSFPRQEQFF. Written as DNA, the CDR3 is TGTGCCAGCAGTTTCCCCCGACAGGAGCAGTTCTTC.

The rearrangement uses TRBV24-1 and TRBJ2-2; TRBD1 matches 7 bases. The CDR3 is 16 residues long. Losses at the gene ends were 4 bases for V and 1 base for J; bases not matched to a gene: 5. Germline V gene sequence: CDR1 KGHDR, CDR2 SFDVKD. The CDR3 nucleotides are TGTGCCACCAGTGACACCTCAGGGGGGAACACCGGGGAGCTGTTTTTT. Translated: CATSDTSGGNTGELFF.

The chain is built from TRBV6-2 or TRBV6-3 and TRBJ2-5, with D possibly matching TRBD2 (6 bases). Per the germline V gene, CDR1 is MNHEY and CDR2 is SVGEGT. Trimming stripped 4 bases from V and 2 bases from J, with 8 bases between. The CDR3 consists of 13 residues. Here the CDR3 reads CASSSGTQETQYF. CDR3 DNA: TGTGCCAGCAGTTCCGGGACTCAAGAGACCCAGTACTTC.

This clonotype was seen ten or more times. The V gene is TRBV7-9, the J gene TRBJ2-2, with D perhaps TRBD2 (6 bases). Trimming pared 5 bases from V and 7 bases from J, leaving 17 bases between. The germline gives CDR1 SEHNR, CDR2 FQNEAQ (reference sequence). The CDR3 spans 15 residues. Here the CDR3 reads CASSTLAKGGGELFF. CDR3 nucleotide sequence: TGTGCCAGCAGCACCCTAGCGAAAGGTGGCGGGGAGCTGTTTTTT. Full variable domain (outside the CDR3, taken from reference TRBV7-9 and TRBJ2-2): DTGVSQNPRHKITKRGQNVTFRCDPISEHNRLYWYRQTLGQGPEFLTYFQNEAQLEKSRLLSDRFSAERPKGSFSTLEIQRTEQGDSAMYLCASSTLAKGGGELFFGEGSRLTVL.

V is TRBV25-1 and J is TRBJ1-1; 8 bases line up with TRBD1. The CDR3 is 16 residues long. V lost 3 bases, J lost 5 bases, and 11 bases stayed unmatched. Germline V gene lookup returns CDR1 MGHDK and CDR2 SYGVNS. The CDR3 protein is CASSDRWRTGKTEAFF. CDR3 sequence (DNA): TGTGCCAGCAGTGATCGCTGGCGGACAGGGAAAACTGAAGCTTTCTTT.

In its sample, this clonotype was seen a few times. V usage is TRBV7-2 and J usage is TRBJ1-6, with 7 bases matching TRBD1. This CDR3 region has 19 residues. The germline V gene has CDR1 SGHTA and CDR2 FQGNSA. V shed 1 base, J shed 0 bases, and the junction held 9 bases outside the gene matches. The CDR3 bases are TGTGCCAGCAGCTTAGTGGGTCAGGGGGAACGCTCCTATAATTCACCCCTCCACTTT. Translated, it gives CASSLVGQGERSYNSPLHF.